The 28 T cell receptor beta chains below come from one sample, sequenced in a study of T-cell memory formation after mild COVID-19. TCRdb analysed the 5' RACE reads with MiXCR anew, one entry per CDR3 protein. The sample contains hundreds of thousands of distinct CDR3 sequences, 15% to 20% of which appear only once. Sequenced input: PBMCs or a T cell subset sorted from them (not recorded which). These receptors were taken from an adult woman who had mild COVID-19 (a few samples of this study predate the infection). Cell type and time point are not known.

The rearrangement links TRBV14 to TRBJ1-2; tentative D call: TRBD1 (6 bases). The CDR3 extends over 15 amino acids. Trimming pared 4 bases from V and 8 bases from J, leaving 20 bases between. Germline CDR1 SGHDN, CDR2 FVKESK. The CDR3 loop is CASSPNPPQGSGYTF. For the CDR3, the DNA is TGTGCCAGCAGCCCAAACCCCCCGCAGGGGTCGGGCTACACCTTC.

This clonotype was recorded at least ten times. This chain joins TRBV7-3 and TRBJ2-3; either TRBD1 or TRBD2 may supply D (6 bases each). With 6 bases removed from V and 3 bases from J, the gap between germline ends came to 10 bases. The CDR3 is made up of 13 amino acids. Germline V gene data show CDR1 as SGHTA and CDR2 as FQGTGA. The CDR3 DNA sequence: TGTGCCAGCAGTGGAGGGGGGACAGATACGCAGTATTTT. As protein: CASSGGGTDTQYF.

This clonotype was seen at least ten times. V and J are TRBV6-6 and TRBJ1-3; 8 bases align to TRBD1. The V segment lost 6 bases and the J segment 3 bases; nucleotides outside the gene matches: 7. Germline CDR1 and CDR2: MNHNY and SVGAGI (reference sequence). The CDR3 spans 15 residues. CDR3 sequence: CASRRTTGGGNTIYF. CDR3 nucleotides: TGTGCCAGCAGAAGGACCACAGGGGGTGGAAACACCATATATTTT.

This clonotype was recorded only once. The CDR3 DNA reads as TGTGCCAGTACCCCGGCGGGGGCCCGGAACACTGAAGCTTTCTTT. It is translated as CASTPAGARNTEAFF. The chain joins TRBV19 to TRBJ1-1; tentative D call: TRBD1 (6 bases). Trimming removed 7 bases from V and 1 base from J, with 16 bases in between. Looked up from germline, CDR1 is LNHDA and CDR2 is SQIVND (reference sequence). The CDR3 totals 15 residues.

This clonotype was counted many times. V and J are TRBV12-3 or TRBV12-4 and TRBJ2-2; no firm D call. The CDR3 sequence is 14 residues long. Between the trimmed V and J ends, which lost 4 bases and 0 bases, there was a span of 6 bases. The CDR3 protein is CASSSGPNTGELFF. CDR3 nucleotides: TGTGCCAGCAGTTCTGGGCCGAACACCGGGGAGCTGTTTTTT.

The table lists this clonotype with a few counts. The chain recombines TRBV10-2 with TRBJ2-7, with TRBD2 matching over 7 bases. Germline lookup yields CDR1 WSHSY and CDR2 SAAADI. V shed 8 bases, J shed 1 base, and the junction held 5 bases outside the gene matches. This CDR3 has 13 residues. CDR3 coding DNA: TGCGCCAGCCTGCTGCGGGGGTCCTACGAGCAGTACTTC. As protein: CASLLRGSYEQYF.

This clonotype showed up just a few times. The chain uses TRBV7-2 and TRBJ2-2; weak D call: TRBD1 (5 bases). Germline values: CDR1 SGHTA, CDR2 FQGNSA. The CDR3 runs to 15 residues. V shed 1 base and J shed 9 bases, with 15 bases lying between them. CDR3 region: CASSLVVLSGRELFF. Written as DNA, the CDR3 is TGTGCCAGCAGCTTAGTGGTTCTTTCAGGGAGGGAGCTGTTTTTT. The entire variable domain, with the rest obtained from reference TRBV7-2 and TRBJ2-2, is as follows: GAGVSQSPSNKVTEKGKDVELRCDPISGHTALYWYRQSLGQGLEFLIYFQGNSAPDKSGLPSDRFSAERTGGSVSTLTIQRTQQEDSAVYLCASSLVVLSGRELFFGEGSRLTVL.

This clonotype was recorded at least ten times. The chain couples TRBV4-3 to TRBJ2-5, with TRBD2 matching over 11 bases. Germline V CDR1 and CDR2: LGHNA, YSLEER. This CDR3 is built from 17 residues. With 2 bases clipped from V and 4 bases from J, the junction kept 9 bases outside the gene matches. The CDR3 loop is CASSQKLAGGPGETQYF. The CDR3 coding sequence is TGCGCCAGCAGCCAAAAGTTAGCGGGAGGGCCTGGAGAGACCCAGTACTTC.

This clonotype occurred many times. A read error may produce the germline difference seen at one junction end. This chain uses TRBV5-1 with TRBJ1-2, with unresolved D. The germline V gene encodes CDR1 SGHRS and CDR2 YFSETQ. The CDR3 is 13 residues long. CDR3 sequence (DNA): TGTGCCAGCAGCTTGGACGGCAACTATGGCTACACCTTC. This sequence encodes CASSLDGNYGYTF.

This clonotype was recorded at least ten times. The chain has TRBV7-2 and TRBJ2-3; D unresolved. This CDR3 is 13 amino acids long. V lost 5 bases, J lost 4 bases, and 10 bases lay in between. Germline V lookup: CDR1 SGHTA, CDR2 FQGNSA. The CDR3 coding sequence is TGTGCCAGCAGCACTACCGGCGCAGATACGCAGTATTTT. This encodes CASSTTGADTQYF.

V is TRBV3-1 and J is TRBJ2-3; 13 bases are shared with TRBD2. Per the germline V gene, CDR1 is LGHDT and CDR2 is YNNKEL (reference sequence). CDR3 length equals 17 residues. V lost 1 base, J lost 7 bases, and 8 bases stayed unmatched. The CDR3 region has the DNA TGTGCCAGCAGCCAAGGGACTAGCGGGGGCCCAAGCTATACGCAGTATTTT. Residues: CASSQGTSGGPSYTQYF.

This clonotype was counted between two and nine times. The rearrangement links TRBV5-1 to TRBJ1-1; unclear D gene. This CDR3 is built from 14 residues. Germline V gene sequence: CDR1 SGHRS, CDR2 YFSETQ. V lost 0 bases and J lost 5, with 11 bases in between. The CDR3 DNA reads TGCGCCAGCAGCTTGGGTGGACGGCTAACTGAAGCTTTCTTT. Translated: CASSLGGRLTEAFF.

This clonotype showed up just a few times. The chain recombines TRBV2 with TRBJ2-1, with D perhaps being TRBD1 or TRBD2 (5 bases each). V was trimmed by 0 bases and J by 10 bases, leaving 7 bases between them. Germline CDR1 is SNHLY and CDR2 is FYNNEI. The CDR3 loop spans 12 amino acids. The CDR3 region is CASSEAGPEQFF. In DNA form, the CDR3 reads TGTGCCAGCAGTGAAGCGGGACCAGAGCAGTTCTTC.

There are many counts of this clonotype. This chain uses TRBV12-3 or TRBV12-4 with TRBJ2-3; 7 nucleotides agree with TRBD1. There are 14 residues in the CDR3. After removal of 3 bases from V and 2 bases from J, the junction contained 2 bases not matched to a gene. CDR3 region: CASSFGQATDTQYF. DNA of the CDR3: TGTGCCAGCAGTTTCGGACAGGCCACAGATACGCAGTATTTT.

This clonotype was recorded a few times. CDR3 in amino acids: CASRYTELGPMNTEAFF. The CDR3 DNA reads as TGTGCCAGCAGATACACCGAGCTCGGGCCCATGAACACTGAAGCTTTCTTT. The chain is built from TRBV2 and TRBJ1-1; D is unclear. The CDR3 extends over 17 amino acids. Deletions cut 6 bases from V and 0 bases from J, with 20 bases between. Germline V CDR1 and CDR2: SNHLY, FYNNEI. Filled out from reference TRBV2 and TRBJ1-1, the complete variable domain reads EPEVTQTPSHQVTQMGQEVILRCVPISNHLYFYWYRQILGQKVEFLVSFYNNEISEKSEIFDDQFSVERPDGSNFTLKIRSTKLEDSAMYFCASRYTELGPMNTEAFFGQGTRLTVV.

This clonotype showed up just a few times. V usage is TRBV5-1 and J usage is TRBJ2-3; D unclear. Germline CDR1 SGHRS, CDR2 YFSETQ. V lost 0 bases to trimming and J lost 3 bases, with 8 bases between them. This CDR3 is 14 amino acids long. CDR3 DNA sequence: TGCGCCAGCAGCTTGGTCGCGGAAACAGATACGCAGTATTTT. This sequence encodes CASSLVAETDTQYF.

The chain has TRBV4-2 and TRBJ1-4, with D perhaps TRBD1 (6 bases). Trimming shortened V by 1 base and J by 4 bases, and 19 bases separated the two germline ends. Germline V gene data show CDR1 as LGHNA and CDR2 as YNFKEQ. CDR3 length equals 18 residues. The chain's CDR3 is CASSQAIGDNTVNEKLFF. The CDR3 nucleotides are TGTGCCAGCAGCCAAGCCATCGGGGACAATACGGTTAATGAAAAACTGTTTTTT.

The chain has TRBV7-2 and TRBJ2-2; D perhaps matches TRBD1 (6 bases). The V gene's germline CDR1 is SGHTA and CDR2 FQGNSA. V gave up 5 bases and J gave up 4 bases, with 17 bases separating them. The CDR3 sequence is 16 residues long. CDR3 residues: CASSQNRVPATGELFF. The CDR3 DNA reads TGTGCCAGCAGCCAGAACAGGGTTCCAGCCACCGGGGAGCTGTTTTTT.

In this sample, this clonotype turned up a few times. The J gene is TRBJ2-1, the V gene TRBV9, with TRBD2 matching over 14 bases. This CDR3 spans 17 amino acids. The V and J ends lost 3 bases and 5 bases, in that order; junction bases with no gene match: 7. CDR1 and CDR2 (germline): SGDLS, YYNGEE. CDR3: CASSAGLAGGLDNEQFF. The CDR3 coding sequence is TGTGCCAGCAGCGCCGGACTAGCGGGGGGATTGGACAATGAGCAGTTCTTC.

This clonotype was detected ten times or more. This chain uses TRBV24-1 with TRBJ2-1, with TRBD1 matching over 7 bases. The CDR3 consists of 13 residues. Germline V gives CDR1 KGHDR, CDR2 SFDVKD. With 4 bases clipped from V and 4 bases from J, the junction kept 0 bases outside the gene matches. As DNA, the CDR3 is TGTGCCACCAGTGACAGGGGGTACAATGAGCAGTTCTTC. It encodes CATSDRGYNEQFF.

The chain recombines TRBV7-3 with TRBJ2-3, with D unresolved. Trimming removed 2 bases from V and 6 bases from J, with 9 bases in between. CDR1 and CDR2 (germline): SGHTA, FQGTGA. This CDR3 is 13 amino acids long. The CDR3: CASSLGPRDTQYF. CDR3 DNA sequence: TGTGCCAGCAGCTTAGGGCCAAGGGATACGCAGTATTTT.

This clonotype was counted a few times. The chain joins TRBV20-1 to TRBJ2-7; D uncertain. This CDR3 comprises 13 residues. Germline V gene data show CDR1 as DFQATT and CDR2 as SNEGSKA (reference sequence). Trimming pared 1 base from V and 2 bases from J, leaving 9 bases between. The DNA of the CDR3 is TGCAGTGCTAGAGGAACAGCCCCCTACGAGCAGTACTTC. This codes for CSARGTAPYEQYF.

The chain joins TRBV5-6 to TRBJ2-7; no clear D. Between the trimmed V and J ends, which lost 2 bases and 5 bases, there was a span of 11 bases. This CDR3 has 13 amino acids. CDR1 and CDR2 (germline): SGHDT, YYEEEE. CDR3 sequence (DNA): TGTGCCAGCAGCTTATCCGGCTTGGACGAGCAGTACTTC. It yields the protein CASSLSGLDEQYF. The whole variable domain, remainder taken from reference TRBV5-6 and TRBJ2-7, is DAGVTQSPTHLIKTRGQQVTLRCSPKSGHDTVSWYQQALGQGPQFIFQYYEEEERQRGNFPDRFSGHQFPNYSSELNVNALLLGDSALYLCASSLSGLDEQYFGPGTRLTVT.

V is TRBV7-6 and J is TRBJ2-2, with D uncertain. The germline V gene has CDR1 SGHVS and CDR2 FNYEAQ. V dropped 4 bases and J dropped 4 bases, with 10 bases sitting between them. This CDR3 has 14 amino acids. CDR3 bases: TGTGCCAGCAGCTCCTGGGCCAGCACCGGGGAGCTGTTTTTT. Its translation is CASSSWASTGELFF.

This clonotype came up a few times. The V gene is TRBV7-8, the J gene TRBJ1-3; 10 bases map to TRBD1. The CDR3 is made up of 15 amino acids. The trim removed 4 bases at V and 3 bases at J, leaving 3 bases unmatched. Germline CDR1 reads SGHVS; CDR2 reads FQNEAQ. This chain's CDR3 is CASSSTGGIGNTIYF. The CDR3 DNA reads as TGTGCCAGCAGCTCGACAGGGGGCATTGGAAACACCATATATTTT.

This chain joins TRBV20-1 and TRBJ2-7; D is unclear. This CDR3 contains 13 residues. Trimming cost V 0 bases and J 4 bases, with 10 bases left between them. Looked up from germline, CDR1 is DFQATT and CDR2 is SNEGSKA (reference sequence). CDR3 region: CSARDPTHYEQYF. The CDR3 nucleotides read TGCAGTGCTAGAGATCCGACACATTACGAGCAGTACTTC.

This clonotype occurred a few times. This chain links TRBV7-6 with TRBJ2-1; the match to TRBD2 covers 14 bases. V was pared by 4 bases and J by 10 bases, with 6 bases of the junction left unmatched. Germline CDR1 and CDR2: SGHVS and FNYEAQ. This CDR3 has 15 residues. The CDR3, as DNA: TGTGCCAGCAGCTATGTGACTAGCGGGAGGGTGGAGCAGTTCTTC. Translating it yields CASSYVTSGRVEQFF.

The chain links TRBV10-2 to TRBJ2-3; either TRBD1 or TRBD2 may supply D (5 bases each). Germline CDR1 and CDR2: WSHSY and SAAADI. V was shortened by 5 bases and J by 3 bases, with 15 bases between the two germline ends. This CDR3 has 15 residues. This CDR3 is CASSTSGSGTDTQYF. CDR3 nucleotides: TGCGCCAGCAGTACATCAGGGAGCGGAACAGATACGCAGTATTTT.